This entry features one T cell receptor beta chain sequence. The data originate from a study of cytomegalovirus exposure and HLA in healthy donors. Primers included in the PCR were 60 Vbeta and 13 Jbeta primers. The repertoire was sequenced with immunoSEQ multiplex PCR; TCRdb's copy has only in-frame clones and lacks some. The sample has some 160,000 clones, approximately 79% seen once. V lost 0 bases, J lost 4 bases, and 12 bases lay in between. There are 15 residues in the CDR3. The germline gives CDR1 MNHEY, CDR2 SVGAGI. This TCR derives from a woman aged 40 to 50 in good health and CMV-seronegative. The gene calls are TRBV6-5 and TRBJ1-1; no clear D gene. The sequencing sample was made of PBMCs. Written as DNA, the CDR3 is TGTGCCAGCAGTTACTCGATGGCGGGAGGCACTGAAGCTTTCTTT. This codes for CASSYSMAGGTEAFF.